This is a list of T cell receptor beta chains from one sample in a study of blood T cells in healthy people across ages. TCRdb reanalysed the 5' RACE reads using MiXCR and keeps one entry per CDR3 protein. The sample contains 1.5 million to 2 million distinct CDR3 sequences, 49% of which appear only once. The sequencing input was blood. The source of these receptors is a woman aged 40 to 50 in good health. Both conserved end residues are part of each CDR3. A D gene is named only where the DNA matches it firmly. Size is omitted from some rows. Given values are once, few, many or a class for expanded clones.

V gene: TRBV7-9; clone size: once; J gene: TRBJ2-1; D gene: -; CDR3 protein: CASSPNLDDEQFF; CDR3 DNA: TGTGCCAGCAGCCCGAACCTGGATGATGAGCAGTTCTTC
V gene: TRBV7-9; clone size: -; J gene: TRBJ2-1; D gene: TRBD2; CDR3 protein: CAIFPAGTQETQFF; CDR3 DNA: TGTGCCATCTTTCCAGCGGGGACCCAAGAGACCCAGTTCTTC
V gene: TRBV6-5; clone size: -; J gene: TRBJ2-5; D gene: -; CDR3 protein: CASSYSTASGETQYF; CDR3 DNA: TGTGCCAGCAGTTACTCGACGGCCTCCGGAGAGACCCAGTACTTC
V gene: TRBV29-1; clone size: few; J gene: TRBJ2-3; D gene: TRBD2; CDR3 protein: CSVPTGGADTQYF; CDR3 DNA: TGCAGCGTCCCCACGGGGGGAGCAGATACGCAGTATTTT
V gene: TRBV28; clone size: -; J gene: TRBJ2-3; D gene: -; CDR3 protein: CASTTGGRQYF; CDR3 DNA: TGTGCCAGCACCACTGGGGGGCGGCAGTATTTT
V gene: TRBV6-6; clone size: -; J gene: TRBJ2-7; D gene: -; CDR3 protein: CASSYGAGRGYEQYF; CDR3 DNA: TGTGCCAGCAGTTACGGTGCTGGCAGGGGCTACGAGCAGTACTTC
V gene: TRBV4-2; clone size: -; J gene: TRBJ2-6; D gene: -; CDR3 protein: CAISQEIGSGANVLTF; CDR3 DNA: TGTGCCATCAGCCAAGAAATAGGGTCTGGGGCCAACGTCCTGACTTTC
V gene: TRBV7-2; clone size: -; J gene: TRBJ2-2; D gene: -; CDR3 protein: CASSLVGTRSTGELFF; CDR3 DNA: TGTGCCAGCAGCTTAGTTGGGACCCGGTCCACCGGGGAGCTGTTTTTT
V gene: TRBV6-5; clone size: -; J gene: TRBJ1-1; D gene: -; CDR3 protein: CASSSRAGHRRTEAFF; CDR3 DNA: TGTGCCAGCAGTTCCAGGGCTGGCCATAGGAGAACTGAAGCTTTCTTT
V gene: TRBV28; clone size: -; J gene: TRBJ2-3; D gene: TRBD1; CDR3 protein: CASRRRQGTSTDTQYF; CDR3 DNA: TGTGCCAGCAGGCGCCGACAGGGGACTAGCACAGATACGCAGTATTTT
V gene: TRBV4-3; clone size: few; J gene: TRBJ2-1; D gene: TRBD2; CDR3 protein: CASRPDRTSGGDEQFF; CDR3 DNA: TGCGCCAGCAGACCAGATAGGACTAGCGGGGGTGATGAGCAGTTCTTC
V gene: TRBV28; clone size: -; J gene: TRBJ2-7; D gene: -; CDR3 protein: CASSTGGQDSYEQYF; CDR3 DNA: TGTGCCAGTTCAACGGGGGGACAGGACTCCTACGAGCAGTACTTC
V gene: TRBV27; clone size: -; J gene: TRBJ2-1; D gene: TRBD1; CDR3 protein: CASSFSWGTGNEQFF; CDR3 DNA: TGTGCCAGCAGTTTTAGCTGGGGGACAGGCAATGAGCAGTTCTTC
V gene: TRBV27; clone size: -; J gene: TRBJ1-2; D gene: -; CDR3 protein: CASSLSGVSQYTF; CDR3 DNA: TGTGCCAGCAGTTTATCCGGGGTCTCCCAGTACACCTTC
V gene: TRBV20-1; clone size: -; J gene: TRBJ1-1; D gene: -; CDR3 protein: CSAAGLLTGTEAFF; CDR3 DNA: TGCAGTGCTGCCGGGCTACTCACCGGGACTGAAGCTTTCTTT
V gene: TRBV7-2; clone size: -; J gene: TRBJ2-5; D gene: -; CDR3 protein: CASSLQGGPQETQYF; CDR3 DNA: TGTGCCAGCAGCTTACAGGGGGGTCCCCAAGAGACCCAGTACTTC
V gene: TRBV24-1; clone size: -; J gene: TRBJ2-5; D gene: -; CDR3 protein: CATRLGNQETQYF; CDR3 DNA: TGTGCCACCAGGTTAGGGAACCAAGAGACCCAGTACTTC
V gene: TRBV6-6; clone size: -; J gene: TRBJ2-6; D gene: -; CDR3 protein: CASRPGRAASGANVLTF; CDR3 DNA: TGTGCCAGCAGACCGGGCAGGGCGGCTTCTGGGGCCAACGTCCTGACTTTC
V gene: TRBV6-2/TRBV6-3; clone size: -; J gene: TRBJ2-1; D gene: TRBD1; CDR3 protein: CASTTTPGTGDNEQFF; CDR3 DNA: TGTGCCAGCACCACCACTCCCGGGACAGGAGACAATGAGCAGTTCTTC
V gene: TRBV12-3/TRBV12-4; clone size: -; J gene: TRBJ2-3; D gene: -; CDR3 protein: CASRQESVGYDTQYF; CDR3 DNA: TGTGCCAGCAGACAGGAATCGGTAGGATATGATACGCAGTATTTT
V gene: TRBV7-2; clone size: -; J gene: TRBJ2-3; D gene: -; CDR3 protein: CASSTNAGTQYF; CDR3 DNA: TGTGCCAGCAGCACAAACGCGGGTACGCAGTATTTT
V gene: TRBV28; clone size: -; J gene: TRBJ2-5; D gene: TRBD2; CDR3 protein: CASSLELAGVWETQYF; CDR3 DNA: TGTGCCAGCAGTTTAGAACTAGCGGGGGTTTGGGAGACCCAGTACTTC
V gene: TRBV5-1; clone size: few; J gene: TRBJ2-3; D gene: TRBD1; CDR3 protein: CASSSERQGTDTQYF; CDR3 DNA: TGCGCCAGCAGCTCGGAGAGACAGGGAACAGATACGCAGTATTTT
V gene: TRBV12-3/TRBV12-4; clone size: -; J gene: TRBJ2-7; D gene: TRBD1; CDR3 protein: CASRKGQGDYEQYF; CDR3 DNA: TGTGCCAGCAGAAAAGGACAGGGAGACTACGAGCAGTACTTC
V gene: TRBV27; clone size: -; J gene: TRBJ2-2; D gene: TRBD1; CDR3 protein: CASRQSGGASRTGELFF; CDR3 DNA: TGTGCCAGCAGACAATCAGGGGGCGCATCTCGCACCGGGGAGCTGTTTTTT
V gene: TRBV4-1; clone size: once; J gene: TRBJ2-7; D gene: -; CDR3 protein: CASSQEERGPSYEQYF; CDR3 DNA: TGCGCCAGCAGCCAAGAGGAGAGGGGACCCTCCTACGAGCAGTACTTC
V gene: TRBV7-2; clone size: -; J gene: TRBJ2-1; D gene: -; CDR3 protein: CASSSPRTVYNEQFF; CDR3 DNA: TGTGCCAGCAGCTCGCCCCGGACAGTCTACAATGAGCAGTTCTTC
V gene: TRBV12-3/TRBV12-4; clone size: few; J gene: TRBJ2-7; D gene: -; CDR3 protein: CASSPPAGFFNEQYF; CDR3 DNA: TGTGCCAGCAGCCCGCCGGCAGGGTTTTTCAACGAGCAGTACTTC
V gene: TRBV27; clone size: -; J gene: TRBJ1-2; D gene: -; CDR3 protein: CASSDPGTSYYGYTF; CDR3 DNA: TGTGCCAGCAGCGACCCCGGGACGTCGTACTATGGCTACACCTTC
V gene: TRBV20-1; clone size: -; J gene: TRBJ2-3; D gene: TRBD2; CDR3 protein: CSARGSCVAGPTDTQYF; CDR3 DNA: TGCAGTGCTAGAGGGTCGTGCGTAGCGGGCCCCACAGATACGCAGTATTTT
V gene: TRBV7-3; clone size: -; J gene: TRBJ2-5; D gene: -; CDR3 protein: CASSLTAGGQTQYF; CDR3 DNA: TGTGCCAGCAGCTTAACGGCTGGAGGGCAGACCCAGTACTTC
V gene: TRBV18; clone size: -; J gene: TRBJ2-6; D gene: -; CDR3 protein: CASSPPITLDTSSGANVLTF; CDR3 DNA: TGTGCCAGCTCACCACCGATAACACTAGACACTAGCTCTGGGGCCAACGTCCTGACTTTC
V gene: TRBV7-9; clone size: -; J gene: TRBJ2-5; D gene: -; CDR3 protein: CASSHPSSPSGGVETQYF; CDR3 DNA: TGTGCCAGCAGTCACCCGAGCTCACCCTCAGGGGGGGTCGAGACCCAGTACTTC
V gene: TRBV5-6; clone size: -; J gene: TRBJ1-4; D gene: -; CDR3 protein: CASSLNSEKLFF; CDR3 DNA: TGTGCCAGCAGCTTGAACAGCGAAAAACTGTTTTTT
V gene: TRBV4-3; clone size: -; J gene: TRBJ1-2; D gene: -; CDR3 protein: CASSQDGGGSGYTF; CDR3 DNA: TGCGCCAGCAGCCAAGATGGAGGGGGAAGCGGCTACACCTTC
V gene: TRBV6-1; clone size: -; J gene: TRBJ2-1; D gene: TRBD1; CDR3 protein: CASREEGQGPYNEQFF; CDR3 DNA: TGTGCCAGCAGAGAAGAGGGACAGGGGCCCTACAATGAGCAGTTCTTC
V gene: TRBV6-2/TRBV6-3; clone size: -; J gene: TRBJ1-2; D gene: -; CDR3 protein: CASRRLGEVYGYTF; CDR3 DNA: TGTGCCAGCAGACGCCTGGGGGAGGTCTATGGCTACACCTTC
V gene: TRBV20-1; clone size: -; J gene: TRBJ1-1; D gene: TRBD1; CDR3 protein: CRPGTANTEAFF; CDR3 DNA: TGCAGGCCCGGGACAGCGAACACTGAAGCTTTCTTT
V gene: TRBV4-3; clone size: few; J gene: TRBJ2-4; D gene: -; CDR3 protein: CASSQTPGGIQYF; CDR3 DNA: TGCGCCAGCAGCCAAACCCCAGGCGGGATTCAGTACTTC
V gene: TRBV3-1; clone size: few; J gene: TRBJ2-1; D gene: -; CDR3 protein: CASSQAQGRYNEQFF; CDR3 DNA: TGTGCCAGCAGCCAAGCTCAGGGGCGCTACAATGAGCAGTTCTTC
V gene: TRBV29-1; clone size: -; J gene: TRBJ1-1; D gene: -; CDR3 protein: CSVLWGQMNTEAFF; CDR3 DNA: TGCAGCGTTTTGTGGGGACAAATGAACACTGAAGCTTTCTTT
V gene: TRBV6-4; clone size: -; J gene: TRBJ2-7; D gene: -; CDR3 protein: CASSEVIGFWEQYF; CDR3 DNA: TGTGCCAGCAGTGAGGTGATAGGGTTTTGGGAGCAGTACTTC
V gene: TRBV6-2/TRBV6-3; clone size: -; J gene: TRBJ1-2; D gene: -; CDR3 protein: CALGDTLVGYTF; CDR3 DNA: TGTGCCTTGGGGGACACCTTGGTTGGCTACACCTTC
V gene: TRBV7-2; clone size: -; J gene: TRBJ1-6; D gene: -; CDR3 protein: CASSRPGGGSYNSPLHF; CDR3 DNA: TGTGCCAGCAGCCGCCCGGGAGGAGGCTCCTATAATTCACCCCTCCACTTT
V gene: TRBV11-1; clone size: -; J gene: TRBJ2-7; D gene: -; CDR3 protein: CASSLAAGTVSEQYF; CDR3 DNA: TGTGCCAGCAGCTTAGCGGCAGGAACGGTGAGCGAGCAGTACTTC
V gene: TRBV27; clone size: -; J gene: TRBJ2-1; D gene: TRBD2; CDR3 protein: CASSRLAQQETQFF; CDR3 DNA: TGTGCCAGCAGCCGACTAGCGCAACAAGAGACCCAGTTCTTC
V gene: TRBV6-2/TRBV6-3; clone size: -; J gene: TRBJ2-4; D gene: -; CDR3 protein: CASSYEGYGKNIQYF; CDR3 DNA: TGTGCCAGCAGTTACGAAGGGTATGGCAAAAACATTCAGTACTTC
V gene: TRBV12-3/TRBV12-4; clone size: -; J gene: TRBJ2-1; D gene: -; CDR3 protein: CASTGSEGVSVNEQFF; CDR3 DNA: TGTGCCAGCACAGGGAGCGAGGGGGTCTCAGTAAATGAGCAGTTCTTC
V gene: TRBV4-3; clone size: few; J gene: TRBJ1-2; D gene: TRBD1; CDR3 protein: CASSQVVRMWTGKGYTF; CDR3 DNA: TGCGCCAGCAGCCAAGTGGTTCGGATGTGGACAGGGAAAGGCTACACCTTC
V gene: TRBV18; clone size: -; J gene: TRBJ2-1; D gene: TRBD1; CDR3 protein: CASSPQGQGVYNEQFF; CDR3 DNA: TGTGCCAGCTCACCACAGGGGCAGGGGGTATACAATGAGCAGTTCTTC
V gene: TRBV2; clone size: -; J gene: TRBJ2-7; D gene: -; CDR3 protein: CASSEMSGDSSYEQYF; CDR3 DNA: TGTGCCAGCAGTGAAATGAGCGGCGACAGCTCCTACGAGCAGTACTTC